Below are 26 T cell receptor beta chains sequenced from a single sample in a study of T cells in women clearing cervical HPV infection. Sequencing was performed with immunoSEQ multiplex PCR; in TCRdb, only in-frame clones are kept and a portion is missing. Its table lists some 16,000 clones. The sequenced material came from blood buffy coat. Receptors originate from a woman aged 18-70 years with a cervical HPV16 infection that either progressed to CIN3+ or cleared (not recorded which).

Worth noting for this clone: Read data end 3 residues before the CDR3 end; the end is taken from the germline J gene. This chain uses TRBV11-2 with TRBJ1-4, with D possibly being TRBD1 (5 bases). Germline loops: CDR1 SGHAT, CDR2 FQNNGV. The CDR3 loop spans 15 amino acids. V was cut by 4 bases and J by 2 bases, with 11 bases left in between. CDR3 DNA, as far as it was read: TGTGCCAGCAGCTCCCCCGGGGGGACTAATGAAAAA. Translation: CASSSPGGTNEK. The whole CDR3 protein reads CASSSPGGTNEKLFF.

A word on this clone: The observed sequence ends 3 residues before the CDR3 terminus, with the missing tail filled in from the germline J gene. The chain has TRBV27 and TRBJ1-6; D gene uncertain. This CDR3 region has 15 residues. The germline CDR1 and CDR2 sequences are MNHEY and SMNVEV (reference sequence). V shed 5 bases and J shed 6 bases, with 14 bases lying between them. The CDR3 bases that were read are TGTGCCAGCAGTCGCTCCAAGGCCATTAATTCACCC. Translated: CASSRSKAINSP. In full, the CDR3 reads CASSRSKAINSPLHF.

Details on this clone: The read halts 3 residues ahead of the CDR3 end, with the missing end drawn from the germline J gene. The chain is built from TRBV6-2 or TRBV6-3 and TRBJ2-7; 10 bases map to TRBD2. The CDR3 has 14 amino acids. V lost 6 bases and J lost 3; bases outside the gene matches: 5. Germline V gene data show CDR1 as MNHEY and CDR2 as SVGEGT. The DNA read from the CDR3 is TGTGCCAGCAGCCCACGACTAGCGGGCTACGAG. Its protein is CASSPRLAGYE. The full CDR3 is CASSPRLAGYEQYF.

As regards this clone: The CDR3 extends 3 residues past the end of the read, so its final part is completed from the germline J gene. The chain combines TRBV30 with TRBJ2-7, with 8 bases lining up with TRBD1. This CDR3 region has 14 residues. V lost 0 bases and J lost 2; bases outside the gene matches: 3. Germline V gene lookup returns CDR1 GTSNPN and CDR2 SVGIG (reference sequence). The DNA read from the CDR3 is TGTGCCTGGAGTGTAGTCAGGGGGCCCTACGAG. It specifies CAWSVVRGPYE. The entire CDR3 sequence reads CAWSVVRGPYEQYF.

A word on this clone: The read ends 3 residues before the CDR3 terminus; that terminus is restored from the germline J gene. The chain joins TRBV20-1 to TRBJ2-3; 7 nucleotides agree with TRBD1. CDR3 size: 14 residues. Per germline, CDR1 DFQATT and CDR2 SNEGSKA (reference sequence). Trimming removed 6 bases from V and 3 bases from J; junction bases left unmatched: 9. CDR3 residues: CSASVDRVTDTQYF. Incomplete CDR3 DNA: TGCAGTGCAAGCGTAGACAGGGTGACAGATACG.

Remarks on this clone: The read terminates 3 residues ahead of where the CDR3 ends, so the germline J gene completes it. This chain uses TRBV20-1 with TRBJ1-1; D is perhaps TRBD1 (5 bases). CDR1 is DFQATT and CDR2 is SNEGSKA in the germline V gene (reference sequence). The CDR3 is 11 amino acids. V gave up 5 bases and J gave up 3 bases, with 7 bases separating them. The CDR3 bases that were read are TGCAGTGCTGCAGGGTACACTGAA. Amino acid sequence: CSAAGYTE. The CDR3 in full is CSAAGYTEAFF.

A word on this clone: The read gets to within 3 residues of the CDR3 end, and the germline J gene fills in the rest. The chain combines TRBV5-6 with TRBJ2-7, with D possibly matching TRBD1 (6 bases). Trimming cost V 5 bases and J 6 bases, with 15 bases left between them. CDR1 SGHDT and CDR2 YYEEEE come from the germline V gene. This CDR3 is built from 13 residues. CDR3 bases read: TGTGCCAGCAGTGCTACAGGGTTCGGCGAG. Protein product: CASSATGFGE. In full, the CDR3 reads CASSATGFGEQYF. The full variable domain, completed using reference TRBV5-6 and TRBJ2-7, is DAGVTQSPTHLIKTRGQQVTLRCSPKSGHDTVSWYQQALGQGPQFIFQYYEEEERQRGNFPDRFSGHQFPNYSSELNVNALLLGDSALYLCASSATGFGEQYFGPGTRLTVT.

Concerning this clone: The read terminates 3 residues ahead of where the CDR3 ends, so the germline J gene completes it. The genes are TRBV5-1 and TRBJ1-5, with D unclear. This CDR3 comprises 13 residues. V was cut by 4 bases and J by 7 bases, with 12 bases left in between. Germline CDR1 reads SGHRS; CDR2 reads YFSETQ. The part of the CDR3 DNA that was read is TGCGCCAGCAGCGCGGATTCGGGGCAGCCC. Protein: CASSADSGQP. The full-length CDR3 reads as CASSADSGQPQHF. Variable domain in full (rest from reference TRBV5-1 and TRBJ1-5): KAGVTQTPRYLIKTRGQQVTLSCSPISGHRSVSWYQQTPGQGLQFLFEYFSETQRNKGNFPGRFSGRQFSNSRSEMNVSTLELGDSALYLCASSADSGQPQHFGDGTRLSIL.

For this clone: The CDR3 goes on 3 residues after the read ends, and that part is filled in from the germline J gene. This rearrangement joins TRBV20-1 to TRBJ2-5, with D maybe TRBD2 (5 bases). Germline V lookup: CDR1 DFQATT, CDR2 SNEGSKA (reference sequence). The CDR3 consists of 14 residues. The V and J ends lost 0 bases and 5 bases respectively, with 13 bases between them. CDR3 sequence: CSAREAARVETQYF. The covered CDR3 bases are TGCAGTGCTAGAGAAGCGGCTAGGGTCGAGACC.

A remark on this clone: The read ends 3 residues early relative to the CDR3; the germline J gene fills the gap. The genes are TRBV5-4 and TRBJ1-4; possible D gene TRBD1, 5 bases. Germline CDR1 SGHNT, CDR2 YYREEE (reference sequence). V dropped 4 bases and J dropped 0 bases, with 10 bases sitting between them. This CDR3 spans 15 amino acids. This CDR3 is CASSDRGTTNEKLFF. CDR3 bases read: TGTGCCAGCAGCGACAGAGGGACAACTAATGAAAAA. Drawing the rest from reference TRBV5-4 and TRBJ1-4, the complete variable domain is ETGVTQSPTHLIKTRGQQVTLRCSSQSGHNTVSWYQQALGQGPQFIFQYYREEENGRGNFPPRFSGLQFPNYSSELNVNALELDDSALYLCASSDRGTTNEKLFFGSGTQLSVL.

Concerning this clone itself: The read terminates 3 residues before the CDR3 end, so the remaining end is supplied by the germline J gene. The rearrangement joins TRBV19 to TRBJ1-6; TRBD1 matches at 7 bases. The CDR3 has 16 amino acids. The ends lost 4 bases at V and 2 bases at J; junction bases unmatched: 5. Germline assignment: CDR1 LNHDA and CDR2 SQIVND (reference sequence). CDR3 DNA, as far as it was read: TGTGCCAGTAGTACCGGACAGGCCACCTATAATTCACCC. Translation: CASSTGQATYNSP. In full, the CDR3 is CASSTGQATYNSPLHF.

Notes on this clone: The read gets to within 3 residues of the CDR3 end, and the germline J gene fills in the rest. The chain uses TRBV9 and TRBJ1-6, with 7 bases that match TRBD1. Germline CDR1 is SGDLS and CDR2 is YYNGEE. V lost 4 bases and J lost 7; bases outside the gene matches: 11. The CDR3 spans 16 residues. This CDR3 is CASSTPTGVENSPLHF. The sequenced CDR3 bases are TGTGCCAGCAGCACCCCTACAGGGGTGGAGAATTCACCC.

Worth noting for this clone: The read ends 3 residues shy of where the CDR3 ends; the end is completed using the germline J gene. This chain links TRBV9 with TRBJ1-1, with D uncertain. There are 20 residues in the CDR3. CDR1 SGDLS and CDR2 YYNGEE come from the germline V gene. Deletions cut 0 bases from V and 3 bases from J, with 27 bases between. Partial CDR3 DNA: TGTGCCAGCAGCGTAGTGAGAAGGCGGGCAGGTGAGAAACACGACACTGAA. This translates into CASSVVRRRAGEKHDTE. The whole CDR3 reads CASSVVRRRAGEKHDTEAFF.

Points on this clone: The read ends 3 residues early relative to the CDR3; the germline J gene fills the gap. The chain employs TRBV2 and TRBJ2-2, with 8 nucleotides matching TRBD2. The CDR3 has 15 amino acids. Germline V gene lookup returns CDR1 SNHLY and CDR2 FYNNEI. After removal of 3 bases from V and 5 bases from J, the junction contained 5 bases not matched to a gene. CDR3 sequence: CASSDTSGGTGELFF. The sequenced CDR3 bases are TGTGCCAGCAGTGACACCAGCGGGGGAACCGGGGAG.

This clone is classed as medium-sized by frequency. The read comes to an end 3 residues before the CDR3 does, leaving the germline J gene to fill in the end. V and J are TRBV29-1 and TRBJ1-2; tentative D call: TRBD1 (5 bases). The CDR3 sequence is 12 residues long. Trimming took 6 bases from V and 0 from J, leaving 8 bases between them. Germline loops: CDR1 SQVTM, CDR2 ANQGSEA. The CDR3 DNA, read in part, is TGCAGCGTGGGAGGGGCTAACTATGGC. Its translation: CSVGGANYG. The CDR3 reads in full as CSVGGANYGYTF.

As to this clone: With the read ending 3 residues before the CDR3 end, the germline J gene is used to fill in that end. The rearrangement joins TRBV12-3 or TRBV12-4 to TRBJ2-1; TRBD2 agrees at 10 bases. The CDR3 is made up of 16 amino acids. The trim removed 3 bases at V and 7 bases at J, leaving 9 bases unmatched. CDR3 region: CASSLAGTSALNEQFF. CDR3 DNA, as far as it was read: TGTGCCAGCAGTTTGGCCGGGACTAGCGCTTTGAATGAG.

As regards this clone: The read ends 3 residues before the CDR3 terminus; that terminus is restored from the germline J gene. The rearrangement joins TRBV19 to TRBJ1-5, with a possible D match to TRBD1 (6 bases). CDR1 LNHDA and CDR2 SQIVND come from the germline V gene (reference sequence). The CDR3 runs to 16 residues. Trimming cost V 5 bases and J 2 bases, with 16 bases left between them. Incomplete CDR3 DNA: TGTGCCAGTAGTCCAGGGGACGGAGGCGGCAATCAGCCC. Protein sequence: CASSPGDGGGNQP. In full, the CDR3 is CASSPGDGGGNQPQHF.

On this clone: Coverage ceases 3 residues before the CDR3 finishes, and the germline J gene fills in the end. This chain uses TRBV2 with TRBJ2-5; the match to TRBD2 covers 8 bases. The CDR3 contains 15 residues. Germline CDR1 reads SNHLY; CDR2 reads FYNNEI. Trimming took 5 bases from V and 2 from J; bases not matched to a gene: 7. The CDR3 reads CASSSGGAEQETQYF. Incomplete CDR3 DNA: TGTGCCAGCAGTTCCGGGGGGGCAGAACAAGAGACC.

Comment on this clone: The read ends 3 residues early relative to the CDR3; the germline J gene fills the gap. The chain couples TRBV2 to TRBJ2-7; D ambiguous. Germline assignment: CDR1 SNHLY and CDR2 FYNNEI. The CDR3 extends over 14 amino acids. The V and J ends lost 6 bases and 3 bases respectively, with 15 bases between them. The sequenced CDR3 bases are TGTGCCAGCAGGGGCAACGAATTCCTCTACGAG. This sequence encodes CASRGNEFLYE. The whole CDR3 sequence reads CASRGNEFLYEQYF.

CDR3 bases read: TGTGCCAGTAGTGCACGACAGGGAAACGGTGAAAAA. This gives the protein CASSARQGNGEK. The whole CDR3 region reads CASSARQGNGEKLFF. The rearrangement links TRBV19 to TRBJ1-4, with 7 bases that match TRBD1. The read falls 3 residues short of the CDR3 end, and the missing part is taken from the germline J gene. CDR1 LNHDA and CDR2 SQIVND come from the germline V gene (reference sequence). The CDR3 covers 15 residues. Trimming at V came to 5 bases and at J to 7 bases, leaving 10 bases not matched to a gene. Variable domain in full (rest from reference TRBV19 and TRBJ1-4): DGGITQSPKYLFRKEGQNVTLSCEQNLNHDAMYWYRQDPGQGLRLIYYSQIVNDFQKGDIAEGYSVSREKKESFPLTVTSAQKNPTAFYLCASSARQGNGEKLFFGSGTQLSVL.

The covered CDR3 bases are TGTGCCAGCAGTGAGAGGCCCTCCTCA. Its protein is CASSERPSS. The complete CDR3 sequence is CASSERPSSYTF. The gene calls are TRBV28 and TRBJ1-2; the D is unclear. With the read ending 3 residues before the CDR3 end, the germline J gene is used to fill in that end. The CDR3 extends over 12 amino acids. Germline lookup yields CDR1 MDHEN and CDR2 SYDVKM.

In the case of this clone: The DNA ends 3 residues before the CDR3 does, and the rest of the CDR3 is filled in from the germline J gene. The genes are TRBV12-3 or TRBV12-4 and TRBJ2-3; 13 nucleotides line up with TRBD2. CDR3 length equals 17 residues. The trim removed 4 bases at V and 0 bases at J, leaving 4 bases unmatched. CDR3 sequence reads: CASSSGLAGTSTDTQYF. The DNA read from the CDR3 is TGTGCCAGCAGTTCGGGACTAGCGGGGACTAGCACAGATACG.

Measured by frequency, this clone is medium-sized. The read terminates 3 residues before the CDR3 end, so the remaining end is supplied by the germline J gene. J is TRBJ1-2 and V is TRBV19, with D possibly being TRBD1 (6 bases). Per the germline V gene, CDR1 is LNHDA and CDR2 is SQIVND (reference sequence). Trimming cost V 4 bases and J 5 bases, with 11 bases left between them. This CDR3 contains 13 residues. The CDR3 sequence: CASSNGQSYGYTF. The DNA read from the CDR3 is TGTGCCAGTAGTAATGGACAGTCTTATGGC.

Frequency places this clone as medium-sized. The read falls 3 residues short of the CDR3 end, and the missing part is taken from the germline J gene. The V gene is TRBV5-1, the J gene TRBJ1-2, with D perhaps matching TRBD1 (5 bases). V was shortened by 0 bases and J by 4 bases, with 16 bases between the two germline ends. CDR1 is SGHRS and CDR2 is YFSETQ in the germline V gene. The CDR3 is 16 amino acids. CDR3 DNA (partial): TGCGCCAGCAGCTTGGTAGGGCAGGGTCTGACCTATGGC. Translation gives CASSLVGQGLTYG. The whole CDR3 reads CASSLVGQGLTYGYTF.

As concerns this clone: At one end the junction does not follow the germline gene, possibly because of a read error. The read terminates 3 residues ahead of where the CDR3 ends, so the germline J gene completes it. V usage is TRBV7-9 and J usage is TRBJ2-7; TRBD1 matches at 10 bases. Per germline, CDR1 SEHNR and CDR2 FQNEAQ (reference sequence). The CDR3 covers 15 residues. CDR3 DNA, as far as it was read: TGTTCCAGCAGCCGCCGGGGACAGGGGAACTACGAG. Protein product: CSSSRRGQGNYE. The whole CDR3 is CSSSRRGQGNYEQYF.

Worth noting for this clone: With the read ending 3 residues before the CDR3 end, the germline J gene is used to fill in that end. The chain recombines TRBV2 with TRBJ2-1; 13 nucleotides line up with TRBD2. Germline trimming cut 6 bases from V and 3 bases from J; bases unmatched to any gene: 8. This CDR3 has 17 amino acids. Germline V gene lookup returns CDR1 SNHLY and CDR2 FYNNEI. CDR3 DNA, as far as it was read: TGTGCCAGCAGCGAGACTAGCGGGGGGTTCCTCTACAATGAG. It encodes CASSETSGGFLYNE. The CDR3 in its entirety is CASSETSGGFLYNEQFF.